Presented here are 30 T cell receptor beta chains from one specimen sequenced in a study of T cells in Graves' hyperthyroidism and ophthalmopathy. It was RNA transcripts that yielded the amplified TCR beta CDR3 regions. A set of HTBI primers served as the primers for a first-round RT-PCR of the TCR CDR3. TCRdb processed the multiplex PCR reads anew with MiXCR; each CDR3 protein has one entry. The table has 80,000 to 100,000 distinct CDR3 sequences, around 40% seen once; the top ten hold about a tenth. The sample was peripheral blood or thyroid tissue (not recorded which). All receptors derive from a woman younger than 45 with Graves' hyperthyroidism.

This clonotype was observed many times. The V call is TRBV28, the J call TRBJ1-4; 7 bases fit TRBD1. Unmatched junction bases numbered 8, after V lost 6 bases and J lost 4 bases. The CDR3 spans 15 residues. Germline V lookup: CDR1 MDHEN, CDR2 SYDVKM. CDR3 in DNA: TGTGCCAGCAGCCCTCGCACAGGGGTTAATGAAAAACTGTTTTTT. It translates to CASSPRTGVNEKLFF.

CDR3 nucleotides: TGTGCCAGCAGGATGAACGGAGGACAGGGTTTAACAGATACGCAGTATTTT. It yields the protein CASRMNGGQGLTDTQYF. This chain links TRBV2 with TRBJ2-3; the match to TRBD1 covers 8 bases. This CDR3 region has 17 residues. V was pared by 6 bases and J by 3 bases, with 14 bases of the junction left unmatched. Germline values: CDR1 SNHLY, CDR2 FYNNEI. The whole variable domain, remainder taken from reference TRBV2 and TRBJ2-3, is EPEVTQTPSHQVTQMGQEVILRCVPISNHLYFYWYRQILGQKVEFLVSFYNNEISEKSEIFDDQFSVERPDGSNFTLKIRSTKLEDSAMYFCASRMNGGQGLTDTQYFGPGTRLTVL.

V usage is TRBV20-1 and J usage is TRBJ2-7; 13 positions agree with TRBD2. V lost 0 bases and J lost 11; bases outside the gene matches: 13. Germline-derived CDR1 and CDR2 are DFQATT and SNEGSKA (reference sequence). This CDR3 contains 16 residues. The CDR3 spells CSARDITGLAGAREYF. The CDR3 nucleotides read TGCAGTGCTAGAGATATTACCGGACTAGCGGGAGCGAGGGAGTACTTC.

This clonotype came up many times. The rearrangement links TRBV6-5 to TRBJ1-1, with a tentative D call TRBD1 (5 bases). The germline V and J ends were trimmed by 0 bases and 4 bases, with 15 bases remaining between them. Germline V lookup: CDR1 MNHEY, CDR2 SVGAGI. The CDR3 spans 16 residues. The CDR3 sequence is CASSYSWGFEATEAFF. CDR3 nucleotide sequence: TGTGCCAGCAGTTACTCGTGGGGCTTCGAGGCCACTGAAGCTTTCTTT.

The gene calls are TRBV24-1 and TRBJ1-2; TRBD1 matches 9 bases. CDR1 is KGHDR, CDR2 SFDVKD, per germline. This CDR3 is 15 amino acids long. V lost 3 bases to trimming and J lost 3 bases; unmatched junction nucleotides: 4. CDR3 amino acids: CATSDRTGDYYGYTF. In DNA, the CDR3 is TGTGCCACCAGTGATCGGACAGGGGACTACTATGGCTACACCTTC.

This sequence joins TRBV12-3 or TRBV12-4 and TRBJ2-2, with no clear D. V was clipped by 5 bases and J by 3 bases, with 4 bases between them. This CDR3 has 12 residues. This CDR3 is CASSADTGELFF. The CDR3 DNA reads TGTGCCAGCAGTGCAGACACCGGGGAGCTGTTTTTT.

This clonotype came up many times. V is TRBV2 and J is TRBJ2-7; a weak D match, TRBD2 (6 bases). V was clipped by 3 bases and J by 6 bases, with 24 bases between them. This CDR3 has 17 residues. In germline, CDR1 is SNHLY, CDR2 FYNNEI. The chain's CDR3 is CASSDTGTRAERGEQYF. As DNA, the CDR3 is TGTGCCAGCAGTGACACGGGGACTCGAGCGGAAAGGGGCGAGCAGTACTTC.

The chain carries TRBV10-3 and TRBJ1-2; no clear D gene. CDR1 and CDR2 (germline): ENHRY, SYGVKD. The CDR3 extends over 15 amino acids. Between the trimmed V and J ends, which lost 5 bases and 0 bases, there was a span of 13 bases. In DNA form, the CDR3 reads TGTGCCATCAGTTTAGCCGCCGGAGCTAACTATGGCTACACCTTC. Translated, it gives CAISLAAGANYGYTF.

In this sample, this clonotype turned up many times. The chain couples TRBV20-1 to TRBJ2-7; TRBD2 matches at 9 bases. The CDR3 is 14 amino acids. Per the germline V gene, CDR1 is DFQATT and CDR2 is SNEGSKA (reference sequence). The junction had 5 bases not matched to a gene; V was cut back by 3 bases and J by 2 bases. The CDR3 coding sequence is TGCAGTGCTAGTCGACTAGCGGAGACCTACGAGCAGTACTTC. Amino acids: CSASRLAETYEQYF.

This clonotype has at least ten counts. The chain links TRBV9 to TRBJ1-1; D not resolved. The CDR3 runs 13 residues. Looked up from germline, CDR1 is SGDLS and CDR2 is YYNGEE. Deletions cut 0 bases from V and 1 base from J, with 4 bases between. CDR3 sequence (DNA): TGTGCCAGCAGCGTAGCGGGGAACACTGAAGCTTTCTTT. It translates to CASSVAGNTEAFF. The variable domain in full, with the rest retrieved from reference TRBV9 and TRBJ1-1, is DSGVTQTPKHLITATGQRVTLRCSPRSGDLSVYWYQQSLDQGLQFLIQYYNGEERAKGNILERFSAQQFPDLHSELNLSSLELGDSALYFCASSVAGNTEAFFGQGTRLTVV.

The table lists this clonotype with many counts. The chain recombines TRBV12-3 or TRBV12-4 with TRBJ1-2; tentatively, D is TRBD1 (5 bases). The V and J ends lost 1 base and 4 bases respectively, with 13 bases between them. The CDR3 consists of 15 residues. CDR3 protein: CASSLGPGARYGYTF. The CDR3 bases are TGTGCCAGCAGTTTAGGACCCGGGGCACGCTATGGCTACACCTTC.

V is TRBV7-2 and J is TRBJ2-7, with 11 positions matching TRBD2. V gave up 5 bases and J gave up 6 bases; unmatched junction bases: 6. The CDR3 consists of 14 residues. In germline, CDR1 is SGHTA, CDR2 FQGNSA. CDR3 coding DNA: TGTGCCAGCAGCCAGACTAGCGGGGCAACCGAGCAGTACTTC. Encoded protein: CASSQTSGATEQYF.

This clonotype was recorded at least ten times. The chain couples TRBV6-5 to TRBJ1-1, with D possibly matching TRBD1 (6 bases). This CDR3 region has 13 residues. Between the trimmed V and J ends, which lost 8 bases and 1 base, there was a span of 11 bases. Per germline, CDR1 MNHEY and CDR2 SVGAGI. CDR3 sequence reads: CASGGTWNTEAFF. In DNA form, the CDR3 reads TGTGCCAGCGGGGGGACATGGAACACTGAAGCTTTCTTT.

The chain combines TRBV20-1 with TRBJ2-5; possibly TRBD1 for D (6 bases). The CDR3 spans 13 residues. Deletions cut 1 base from V and 3 bases from J, with 9 bases between. Germline CDR1 and CDR2: DFQATT and SNEGSKA (reference sequence). The CDR3 sequence: CSARGAGEETQYF. CDR3 DNA sequence: TGCAGTGCTAGAGGTGCAGGGGAAGAGACCCAGTACTTC.

In its sample, this clonotype was seen many times. The V gene is TRBV6-6, the J gene TRBJ2-7; 7 bases agree with TRBD2. CDR3 length: 16 residues. The V and J ends lost 5 bases and 5 bases, in that order; junction bases with no gene match: 15. Germline CDR1 MNHNY, CDR2 SVGAGI (reference sequence). CDR3 sequence (DNA): TGTGCCAGCAGTGACATCGCCCGGGACTATCTTGACGAGCAGTACTTC. Translating it yields CASSDIARDYLDEQYF.

Comments on this clonotype: This may be a read error: a much more frequent sequence differs by one nucleotide. V is TRBV7-3 and J is TRBJ2-3, with 13 bases that match TRBD2. The CDR3 is made up of 16 amino acids. Germline V gene lookup returns CDR1 SGHTA and CDR2 FQGTGA. V shed 5 bases and J 1 base; nucleotides not matched to a gene: 3. CDR3 protein: CASSPGLAGGTDTQYF. DNA for the CDR3: TGTGCCAGCAGCCCCGGACTAGCGGGAGGCACAGATACGCAGTATTTT.

This clonotype was observed many times. The rearrangement links TRBV6-5 to TRBJ1-5; TRBD1 matches 9 bases. CDR3 length equals 13 residues. The V and J ends lost 4 bases and 6 bases, in that order; junction bases with no gene match: 1. From germline, CDR1 is MNHEY and CDR2 SVGAGI. The CDR3 protein is CASSLDRGQPQHF. The CDR3 nucleotides are TGTGCCAGCAGTTTGGACAGGGGTCAGCCCCAGCATTTT.

This clonotype was detected ten times or more. J is TRBJ1-1 and V is TRBV5-1; D remains unclear. V was cut by 7 bases and J by 4 bases, with 14 bases left in between. This CDR3 contains 13 residues. Germline lookup yields CDR1 SGHRS and CDR2 YFSETQ. The DNA of the CDR3 is TGCGCCAGCTCCCCTGGGAGTAGCACTGAAGCTTTCTTT. Its translation is CASSPGSSTEAFF.

Many counts were recorded for this clonotype. The chain couples TRBV6-5 to TRBJ1-5, with 9 bases that match TRBD1. V was pared by 5 bases and J by 6 bases, with 14 bases of the junction left unmatched. CDR3 length: 17 residues. In germline, CDR1 is MNHEY, CDR2 SVGAGI. CDR3 DNA: TGTGCCAGCAGTCGTACACAGGGGGCTCGGCCGGGTCAGCCCCAGCATTTT. Its translation is CASSRTQGARPGQPQHF.

This clonotype has ten or more counts. This chain links TRBV5-1 with TRBJ1-6, with D uncertain. V lost 4 bases and J lost 5, with 10 bases in between. The germline V gene encodes CDR1 SGHRS and CDR2 YFSETQ. This CDR3 has 14 residues. CDR3 amino acids: CASSARLDNSPLHF. The CDR3 DNA sequence: TGCGCCAGCAGCGCCCGGCTGGATAATTCACCCCTCCACTTT.

As to this clonotype: This sequence may be a read error, since a much larger clone differs from it by one base. The chain combines TRBV6-1 with TRBJ2-7, with 13 bases matching TRBD2. The CDR3 totals 15 residues. Germline CDR1 and CDR2: MNHNS and SASEGT. CDR3 sequence (DNA): TGTGCCAGCAGTGAAGAACTAGCGGGAGGGTACGGGCAGTACTTC. Its protein is CASSEELAGGYGQYF.

In this sample, this clonotype turned up many times. This rearrangement joins TRBV2 to TRBJ2-7; D ambiguous. The CDR3 is 14 residues long. Germline CDR1 and CDR2: SNHLY and FYNNEI. Trimming left V 1 base short and J 6 bases short, with 13 bases between. The CDR3 loop is CASSEGATPGEQYF. The CDR3 bases are TGTGCCAGCAGTGAAGGAGCCACTCCGGGCGAGCAGTACTTC.

This clonotype was found a few times. The gene calls are TRBV10-3 and TRBJ1-2; 7 bases map to TRBD1. CDR1 and CDR2 from the germline V gene are ENHRY and SYGVKD. The CDR3 sequence is 13 residues long. V dropped 3 bases and J dropped 6; count of bases not matched to a gene: 4. The CDR3 here is CAISERGQDGYTF. The CDR3 nucleotides are TGTGCCATCAGTGAAAGGGGGCAGGATGGCTACACCTTC.

V and J are TRBV20-1 and TRBJ2-7; 11 nucleotides line up with TRBD1. This CDR3 contains 14 residues. From germline, CDR1 is DFQATT and CDR2 SNEGSKA (reference sequence). With V trimmed by 3 bases and J by 4 bases, 5 bases remained unmatched. The CDR3, as DNA: TGCAGTGCTAGTCCCGGGACAGGGGGTTACGAGCAGTACTTC. Translating it yields CSASPGTGGYEQYF.

This chain links TRBV2 with TRBJ1-5; perhaps TRBD1 as D (5 bases). This CDR3 contains 13 residues. The germline V gene encodes CDR1 SNHLY and CDR2 FYNNEI. V was trimmed by 7 bases and J by 3 bases, leaving 10 bases between them. CDR3 nucleotide sequence: TGTGCCAGCATTCAGGGTGACAATCAGCCCCAGCATTTT. Translation gives CASIQGDNQPQHF. Full variable domain (rest looked up from reference TRBV2 and TRBJ1-5): EPEVTQTPSHQVTQMGQEVILRCVPISNHLYFYWYRQILGQKVEFLVSFYNNEISEKSEIFDDQFSVERPDGSNFTLKIRSTKLEDSAMYFCASIQGDNQPQHFGDGTRLSIL.

This clonotype was found many times. This chain connects TRBV12-3 or TRBV12-4 to TRBJ2-5; D gene ambiguous. The CDR3 consists of 15 residues. Trimming took 5 bases from V and 1 from J, leaving 14 bases between them. The CDR3 nucleotides are TGTGCCAGCAGTCCCCACCCCCCCAGCCAAGAGACCCAGTACTTC. This translates into CASSPHPPSQETQYF.

Ten or more counts support this clonotype. The rearrangement links TRBV7-2 to TRBJ2-7, with D perhaps TRBD1 or TRBD2 (6 bases each). The germline V gene has CDR1 SGHTA and CDR2 FQGNSA. Trimming took 5 bases from V and 3 from J, leaving 11 bases between them. This CDR3 spans 13 amino acids. CDR3 sequence reads: CASSEGGFYEQYF. The DNA of the CDR3 is TGTGCCAGCAGCGAGGGGGGTTTCTACGAGCAGTACTTC. The full variable domain, rest sourced from reference TRBV7-2 and TRBJ2-7, is GAGVSQSPSNKVTEKGKDVELRCDPISGHTALYWYRQSLGQGLEFLIYFQGNSAPDKSGLPSDRFSAERTGGSVSTLTIQRTQQEDSAVYLCASSEGGFYEQYFGPGTRLTVT.

This rearrangement joins TRBV12-3 or TRBV12-4 to TRBJ1-6, with D tentatively TRBD1 (5 bases). The CDR3 runs to 14 residues. The V end was cut by 6 bases, the J end by 8 bases, with 14 bases between. The CDR3 bases are TGTGCCAGCAGCTCCCGGGGCGGGGATTCACCCCTCCACTTT. It codes for CASSSRGGDSPLHF.

Ten or more counts support this clonotype. J is TRBJ1-6 and V is TRBV6-5; tentative D call: TRBD1 (6 bases). V was trimmed by 2 bases and J by 10 bases, leaving 18 bases between them. This CDR3 has 16 residues. Germline CDR1 is MNHEY and CDR2 is SVGAGI. The CDR3 bases are TGTGCCAGCAGTTACAACCGAGGCAGGGGACGATCACCCCTCCACTTT. Its protein is CASSYNRGRGRSPLHF.

Points on this clonotype: Sequence at one end of the junction differs from germline and may be a read error. The chain carries TRBV5-1 and TRBJ1-6, with unresolved D. The CDR3 sequence is 14 residues long. Germline lookup yields CDR1 SGHRS and CDR2 YFSETQ. The CDR3 reads CACSLEAQISPLHF. In DNA, the CDR3 is TGCGCCTGCAGCTTGGAAGCGCAGATTTCACCCCTCCACTTT.